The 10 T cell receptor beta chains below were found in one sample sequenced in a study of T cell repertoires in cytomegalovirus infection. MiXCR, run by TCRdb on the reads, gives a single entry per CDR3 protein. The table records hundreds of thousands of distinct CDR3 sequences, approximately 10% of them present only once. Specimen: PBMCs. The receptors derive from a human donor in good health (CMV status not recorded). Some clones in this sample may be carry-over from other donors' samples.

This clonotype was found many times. CDR3 residues: CASSLDRGWETQYF. The DNA for the CDR3 is TGTGCCAGCAGCTTAGACAGGGGGTGGGAGACCCAGTACTTC. The rearrangement uses TRBV7-2 and TRBJ2-5; the match to TRBD1 covers 8 bases. The V segment lost 1 base and the J segment 5 bases; nucleotides outside the gene matches: 3. Germline V gene data show CDR1 as SGHTA and CDR2 as FQGNSA. The CDR3 extends over 14 amino acids.

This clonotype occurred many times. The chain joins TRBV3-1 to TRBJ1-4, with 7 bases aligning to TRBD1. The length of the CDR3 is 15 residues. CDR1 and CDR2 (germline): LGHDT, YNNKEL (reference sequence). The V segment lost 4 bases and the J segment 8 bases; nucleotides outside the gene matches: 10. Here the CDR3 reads CASSPSTGKEEKLFF. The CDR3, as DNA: TGTGCCAGCAGCCCTTCGACAGGGAAGGAGGAAAAACTGTTTTTT.

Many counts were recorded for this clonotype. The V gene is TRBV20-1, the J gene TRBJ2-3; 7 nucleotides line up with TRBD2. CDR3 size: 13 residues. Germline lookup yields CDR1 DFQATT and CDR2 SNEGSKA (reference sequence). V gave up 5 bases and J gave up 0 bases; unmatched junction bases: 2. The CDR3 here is CSAPRGSTDTQYF. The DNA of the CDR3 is TGCAGTGCTCCGCGGGGGAGCACAGATACGCAGTATTTT.

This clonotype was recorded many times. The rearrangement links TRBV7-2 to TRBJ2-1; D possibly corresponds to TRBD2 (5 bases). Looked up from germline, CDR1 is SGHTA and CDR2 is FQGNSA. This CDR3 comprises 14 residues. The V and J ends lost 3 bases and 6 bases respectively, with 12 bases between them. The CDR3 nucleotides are TGTGCCAGCAGCTTGGCCGAGGGTGCCAATGAGCAGTTCTTC. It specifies CASSLAEGANEQFF.

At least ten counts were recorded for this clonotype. CDR3 sequence reads: CASSLTSGGHTDTQYF. CDR3 bases: TGTGCCAGCAGCCTGACTAGCGGGGGACACACAGATACGCAGTATTTT. The rearrangement uses TRBV6-2 or TRBV6-3 and TRBJ2-3; TRBD2 matches at 12 bases. Germline CDR1 is MNHEY and CDR2 is SVGEGT. V dropped 6 bases and J dropped 2; count of bases not matched to a gene: 6. The CDR3 is 16 amino acids.

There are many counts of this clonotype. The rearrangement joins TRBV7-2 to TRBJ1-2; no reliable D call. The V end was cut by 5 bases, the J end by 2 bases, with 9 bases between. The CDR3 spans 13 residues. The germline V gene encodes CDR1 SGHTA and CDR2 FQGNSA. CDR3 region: CASSNDRNYGYTF. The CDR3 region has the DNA TGTGCCAGCAGCAATGACCGAAACTATGGCTACACCTTC.

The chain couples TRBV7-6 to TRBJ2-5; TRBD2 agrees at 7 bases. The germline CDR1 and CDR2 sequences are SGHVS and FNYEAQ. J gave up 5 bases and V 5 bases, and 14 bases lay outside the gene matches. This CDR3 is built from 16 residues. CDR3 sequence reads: CASSPRVSGVAETQYF. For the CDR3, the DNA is TGTGCCAGCAGCCCGAGGGTGAGCGGGGTGGCGGAGACCCAGTACTTC.

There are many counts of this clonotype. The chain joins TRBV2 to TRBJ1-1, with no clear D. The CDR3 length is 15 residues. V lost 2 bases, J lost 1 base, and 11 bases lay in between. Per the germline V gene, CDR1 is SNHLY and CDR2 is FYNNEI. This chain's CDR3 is CASSERERPNTEAFF. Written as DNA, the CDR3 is TGTGCCAGCAGTGAAAGAGAAAGGCCGAACACTGAAGCTTTCTTT.

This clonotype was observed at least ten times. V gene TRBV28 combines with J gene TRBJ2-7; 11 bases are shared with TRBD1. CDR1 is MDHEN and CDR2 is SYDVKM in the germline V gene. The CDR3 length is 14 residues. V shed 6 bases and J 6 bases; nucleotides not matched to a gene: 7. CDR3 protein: CASRRRDRGFEQYV. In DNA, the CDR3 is TGTGCCAGCAGGCGCCGGGACAGGGGGTTCGAGCAGTACGTC.

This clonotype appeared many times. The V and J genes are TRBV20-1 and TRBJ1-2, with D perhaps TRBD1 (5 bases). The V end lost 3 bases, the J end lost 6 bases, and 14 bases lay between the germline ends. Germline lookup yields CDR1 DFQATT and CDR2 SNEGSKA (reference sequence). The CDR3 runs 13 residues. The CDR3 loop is CSASLGRRDGYTF. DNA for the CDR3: TGCAGTGCTAGCTTGGGACGGAGGGATGGCTACACCTTC.